This TCR beta chain was retrieved from a study of cytomegalovirus exposure and HLA in healthy donors. Researchers ran the PCR with 60 Vbeta and 13 Jbeta primers. Here immunoSEQ multiplex PCR was the method, and the copy in TCRdb shows in-frame clones only, minus some. The table records 140,000 or so clones, around 74% of them present only once. Sequencing used PBMCs. This TCR came from a man between 18 and 29 years old in good health and CMV-seropositive.

CDR3 nucleotides: TGTGCCAGCAGCTTAGGGGACAGGGGGCGCAATCAGCCCCAGCATTTT. Translation: CASSLGDRGRNQPQHF. V and J are TRBV7-9 and TRBJ1-5; 12 bases map to TRBD1. Trimming removed 1 base from V and 2 bases from J; junction bases left unmatched: 0. Germline loops: CDR1 SEHNR, CDR2 FQNEAQ (reference sequence). The CDR3 length is 16 residues.